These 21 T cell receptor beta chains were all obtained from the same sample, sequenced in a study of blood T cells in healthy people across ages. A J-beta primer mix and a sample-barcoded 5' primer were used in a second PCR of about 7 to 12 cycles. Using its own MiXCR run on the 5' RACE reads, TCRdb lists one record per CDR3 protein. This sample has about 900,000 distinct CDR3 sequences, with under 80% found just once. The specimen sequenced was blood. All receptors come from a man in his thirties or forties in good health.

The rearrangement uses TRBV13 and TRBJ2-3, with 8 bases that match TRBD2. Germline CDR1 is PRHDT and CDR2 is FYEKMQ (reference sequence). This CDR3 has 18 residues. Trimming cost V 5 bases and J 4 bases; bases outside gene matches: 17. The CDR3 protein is CASSPPAGGYAYADTQYF. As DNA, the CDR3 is TGTGCCAGCAGCCCCCCCGCGGGGGGTTATGCCTACGCAGATACGCAGTATTTT.

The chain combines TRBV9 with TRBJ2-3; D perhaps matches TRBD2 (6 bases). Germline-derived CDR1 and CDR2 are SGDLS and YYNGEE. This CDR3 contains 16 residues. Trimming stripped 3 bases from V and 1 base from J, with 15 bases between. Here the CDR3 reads CASSARSGLGTDTQYF. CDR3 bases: TGTGCCAGCAGCGCGCGTAGCGGTCTTGGCACAGATACGCAGTATTTT. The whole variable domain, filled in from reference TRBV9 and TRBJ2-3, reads DSGVTQTPKHLITATGQRVTLRCSPRSGDLSVYWYQQSLDQGLQFLIQYYNGEERAKGNILERFSAQQFPDLHSELNLSSLELGDSALYFCASSARSGLGTDTQYFGPGTRLTVL.

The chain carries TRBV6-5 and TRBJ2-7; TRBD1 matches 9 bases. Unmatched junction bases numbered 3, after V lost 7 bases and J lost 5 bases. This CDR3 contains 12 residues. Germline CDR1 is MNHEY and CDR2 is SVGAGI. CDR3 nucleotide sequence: TGTGCCAGCACGGACAGGGGCAACGAGCAGTACTTC. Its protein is CASTDRGNEQYF.

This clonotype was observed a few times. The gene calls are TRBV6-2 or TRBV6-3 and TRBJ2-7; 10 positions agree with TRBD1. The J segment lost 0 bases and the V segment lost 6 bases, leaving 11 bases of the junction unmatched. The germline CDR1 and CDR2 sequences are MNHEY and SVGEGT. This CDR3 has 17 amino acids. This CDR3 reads CASSYSLGTGVSYEQYF. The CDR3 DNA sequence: TGTGCCAGCAGCTATAGCCTCGGGACAGGGGTCTCCTACGAGCAGTACTTC.

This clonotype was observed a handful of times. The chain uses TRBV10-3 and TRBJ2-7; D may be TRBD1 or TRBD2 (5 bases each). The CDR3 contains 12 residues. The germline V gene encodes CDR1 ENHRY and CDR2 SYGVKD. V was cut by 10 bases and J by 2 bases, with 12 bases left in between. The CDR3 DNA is TGTGCCACAAAGGGACGGACCTACGAGCAGTACTTC. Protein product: CATKGRTYEQYF.

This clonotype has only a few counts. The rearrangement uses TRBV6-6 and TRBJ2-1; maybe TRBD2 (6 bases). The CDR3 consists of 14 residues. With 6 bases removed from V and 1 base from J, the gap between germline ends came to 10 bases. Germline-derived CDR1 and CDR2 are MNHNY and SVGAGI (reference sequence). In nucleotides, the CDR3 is TGTGCCAGCAGCCGCGGGGTTTCCTACAATGAGCAGTTCTTC. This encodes CASSRGVSYNEQFF.

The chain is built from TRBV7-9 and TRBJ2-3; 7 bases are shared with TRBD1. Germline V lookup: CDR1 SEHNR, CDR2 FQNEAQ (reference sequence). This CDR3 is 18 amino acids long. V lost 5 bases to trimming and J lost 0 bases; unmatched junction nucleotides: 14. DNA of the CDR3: TGTGCCAGCAGCAAGATCCCCGGGACAGATCTGAGCACAGATACGCAGTATTTT. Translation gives CASSKIPGTDLSTDTQYF.

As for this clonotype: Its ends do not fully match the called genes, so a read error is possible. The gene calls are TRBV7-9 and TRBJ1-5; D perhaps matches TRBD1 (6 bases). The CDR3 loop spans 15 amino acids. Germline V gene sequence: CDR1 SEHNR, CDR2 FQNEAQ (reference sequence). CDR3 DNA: TGCGCCAGCAGCTTAGGGGGTCTAGCAAATCAGCCCCAGCATTTT. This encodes CASSLGGLANQPQHF.

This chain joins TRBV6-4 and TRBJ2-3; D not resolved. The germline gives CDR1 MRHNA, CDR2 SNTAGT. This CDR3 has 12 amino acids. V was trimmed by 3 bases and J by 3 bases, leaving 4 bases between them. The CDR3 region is CASSELTDTQYF. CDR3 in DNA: TGTGCCAGCAGTGAGTTAACAGATACGCAGTATTTT.

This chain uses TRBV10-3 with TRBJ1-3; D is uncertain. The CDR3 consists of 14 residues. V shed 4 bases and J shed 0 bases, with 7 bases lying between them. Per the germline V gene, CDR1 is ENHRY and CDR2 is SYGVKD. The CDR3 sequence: CAISAGNSGNTIYF. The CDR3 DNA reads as TGTGCCATCAGTGCCGGGAACTCTGGAAACACCATATATTTT.

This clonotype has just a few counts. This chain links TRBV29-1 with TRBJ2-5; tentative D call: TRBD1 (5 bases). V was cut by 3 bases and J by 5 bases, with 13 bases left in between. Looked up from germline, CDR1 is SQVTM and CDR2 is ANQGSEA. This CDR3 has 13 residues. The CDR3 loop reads CSVEGQGFETQYF. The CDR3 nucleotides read TGCAGCGTTGAGGGTCAGGGTTTCGAGACCCAGTACTTC.

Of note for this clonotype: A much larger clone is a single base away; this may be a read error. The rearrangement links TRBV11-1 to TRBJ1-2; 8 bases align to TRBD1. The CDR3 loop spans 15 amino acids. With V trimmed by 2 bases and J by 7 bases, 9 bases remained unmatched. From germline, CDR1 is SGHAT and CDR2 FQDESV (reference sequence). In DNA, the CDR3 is TGTGCCAGCAGCTTACAGGGGGCGACGAGCTGTGGCTACACCTTC. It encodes CASSLQGATSCGYTF.

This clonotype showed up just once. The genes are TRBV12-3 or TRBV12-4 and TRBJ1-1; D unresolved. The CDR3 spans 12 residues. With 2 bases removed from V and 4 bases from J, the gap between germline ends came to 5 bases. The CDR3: CASSLFPTEAFF. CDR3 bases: TGTGCCAGCAGTTTATTCCCCACTGAAGCTTTCTTT.

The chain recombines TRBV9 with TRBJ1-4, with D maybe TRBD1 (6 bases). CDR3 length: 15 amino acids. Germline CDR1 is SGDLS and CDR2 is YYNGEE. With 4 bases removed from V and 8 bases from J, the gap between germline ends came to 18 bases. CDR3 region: CASSPHRVKSEKLFF. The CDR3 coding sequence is TGTGCCAGCAGCCCTCACAGGGTGAAGTCGGAAAAACTGTTTTTT.

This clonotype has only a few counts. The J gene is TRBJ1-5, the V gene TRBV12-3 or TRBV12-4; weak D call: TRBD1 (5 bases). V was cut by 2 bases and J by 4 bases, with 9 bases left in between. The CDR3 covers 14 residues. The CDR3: CASSLRGENQPQHF. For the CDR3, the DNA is TGTGCCAGCAGTTTACGGGGGGAGAATCAGCCCCAGCATTTT.

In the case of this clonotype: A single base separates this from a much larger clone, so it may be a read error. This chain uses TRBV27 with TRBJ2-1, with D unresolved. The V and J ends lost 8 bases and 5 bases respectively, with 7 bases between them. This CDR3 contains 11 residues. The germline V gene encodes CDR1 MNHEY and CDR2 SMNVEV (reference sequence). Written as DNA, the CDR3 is TGTGCCAGCGGCAGAGACAATGAGCAGTTCTTC. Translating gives CASGRDNEQFF.

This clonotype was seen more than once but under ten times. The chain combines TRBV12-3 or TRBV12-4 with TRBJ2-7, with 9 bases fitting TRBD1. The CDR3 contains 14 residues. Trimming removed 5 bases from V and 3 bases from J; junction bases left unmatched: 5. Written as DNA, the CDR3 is TGTGCCAGCAGTGTTACAGGGGGCCTCTACGAGCAGTACTTC. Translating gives CASSVTGGLYEQYF.

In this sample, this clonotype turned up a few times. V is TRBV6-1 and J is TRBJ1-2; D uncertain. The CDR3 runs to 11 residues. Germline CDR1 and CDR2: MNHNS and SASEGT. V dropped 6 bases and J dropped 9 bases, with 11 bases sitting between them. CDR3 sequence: CASSGPLSYTF. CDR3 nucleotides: TGTGCCAGCAGCGGACCTTTGAGCTACACCTTC.

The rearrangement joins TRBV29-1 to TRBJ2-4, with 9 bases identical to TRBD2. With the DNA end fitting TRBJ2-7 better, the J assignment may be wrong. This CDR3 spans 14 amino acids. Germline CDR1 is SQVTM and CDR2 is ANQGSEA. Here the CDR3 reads CSVIPSGEGYEQYF. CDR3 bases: TGCAGCGTGATACCTAGCGGGGAAGGTTACGAGCAGTACTTC.

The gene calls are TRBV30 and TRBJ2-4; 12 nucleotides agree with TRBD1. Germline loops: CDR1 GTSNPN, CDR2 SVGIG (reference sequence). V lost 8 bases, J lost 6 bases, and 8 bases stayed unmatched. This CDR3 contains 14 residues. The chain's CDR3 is CAGDRGQLRNIQYF. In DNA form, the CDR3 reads TGTGCCGGGGACAGGGGGCAATTAAGAAACATTCAGTACTTC.

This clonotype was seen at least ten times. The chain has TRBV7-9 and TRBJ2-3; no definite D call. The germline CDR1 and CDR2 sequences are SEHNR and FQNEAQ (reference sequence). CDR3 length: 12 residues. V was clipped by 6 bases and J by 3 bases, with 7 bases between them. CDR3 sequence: CASSLQTDTQYF. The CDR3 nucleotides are TGTGCCAGCAGTTTACAGACAGATACGCAGTATTTT.